This T cell receptor beta chain was captured in a study of T cell responses to AZD1222 COVID-19 vaccine. The protocol was immunoSEQ multiplex PCR, while the TCRdb copy is restricted to in-frame clones and leaves out a portion. The sample consists of about 97,000 clones, 70% to 90% of them appearing once. Trimming removed 0 bases from V and 4 bases from J; junction bases left unmatched: 1. The CDR3 is 15 residues long. Germline V CDR1 and CDR2: SEHNR, FQNEAQ (reference sequence). The chain recombines TRBV7-9 with TRBJ1-1; TRBD1 aligns across 11 bases. Sequences were derived from peripheral blood, sampled on day 0 of AZD1222 vaccination. This clonotype was sampled from an adult in good health. The DNA for the CDR3 is TGTGCCAGCAGCTTAGCGGGACAGGGGGGCACTGAAGCTTTCTTT. Translating it yields CASSLAGQGGTEAFF.